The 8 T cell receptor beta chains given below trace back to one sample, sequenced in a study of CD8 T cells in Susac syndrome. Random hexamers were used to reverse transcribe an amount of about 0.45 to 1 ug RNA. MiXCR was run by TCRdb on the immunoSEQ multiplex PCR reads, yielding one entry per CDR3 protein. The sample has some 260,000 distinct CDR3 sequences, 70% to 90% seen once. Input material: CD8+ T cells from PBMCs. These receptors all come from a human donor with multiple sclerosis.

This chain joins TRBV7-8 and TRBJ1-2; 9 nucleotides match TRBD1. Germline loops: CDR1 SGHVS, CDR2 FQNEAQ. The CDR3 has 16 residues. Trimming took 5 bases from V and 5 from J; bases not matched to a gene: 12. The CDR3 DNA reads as TGTGCCAGCAGCGACCCGGGACAGGGTTACTTTTATGGCTACACCTTC. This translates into CASSDPGQGYFYGYTF.

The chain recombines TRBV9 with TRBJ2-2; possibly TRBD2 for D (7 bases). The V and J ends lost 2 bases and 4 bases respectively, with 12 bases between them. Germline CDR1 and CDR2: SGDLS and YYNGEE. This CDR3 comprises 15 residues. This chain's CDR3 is CASSVGGQGTGELFF. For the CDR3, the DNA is TGTGCCAGCAGCGTGGGGGGGCAGGGCACCGGGGAGCTGTTTTTT.

CDR3: CASSFGGRVGEQYF. CDR3 bases: TGTGCCAGCAGTTTTGGAGGCAGGGTGGGCGAGCAGTACTTC. This chain links TRBV27 with TRBJ2-7, with D tentatively TRBD1 or TRBD2 (5 bases each). Trimming removed 3 bases at V and 6 bases at J, with 15 bases between. The CDR3 extends over 14 amino acids. Germline assignment: CDR1 MNHEY and CDR2 SMNVEV (reference sequence).

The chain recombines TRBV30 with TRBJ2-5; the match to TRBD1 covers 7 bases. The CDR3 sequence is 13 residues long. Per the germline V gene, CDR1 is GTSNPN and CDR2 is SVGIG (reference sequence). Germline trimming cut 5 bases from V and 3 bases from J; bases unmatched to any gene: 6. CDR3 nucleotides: TGTGCCTGGTCAACAGGGGTTGAAGAGACCCAGTACTTC. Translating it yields CAWSTGVEETQYF.

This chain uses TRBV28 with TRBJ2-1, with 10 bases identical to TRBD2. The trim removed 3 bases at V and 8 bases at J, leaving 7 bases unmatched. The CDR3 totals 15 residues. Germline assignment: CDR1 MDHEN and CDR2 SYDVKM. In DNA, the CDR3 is TGTGCCAGCAGTTTTTTAGCGGGAGGCCGCGATGAGCAGTTCTTC. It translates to CASSFLAGGRDEQFF.

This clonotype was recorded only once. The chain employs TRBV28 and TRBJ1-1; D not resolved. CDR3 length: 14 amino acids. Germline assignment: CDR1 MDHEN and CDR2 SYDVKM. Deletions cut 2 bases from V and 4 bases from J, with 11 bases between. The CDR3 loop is CASSLSKSGTEAFF. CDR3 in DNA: TGTGCCAGCAGTTTAAGTAAAAGTGGCACTGAAGCTTTCTTT. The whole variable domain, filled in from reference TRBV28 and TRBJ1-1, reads DVKVTQSSRYLVKRTGEKVFLECVQDMDHENMFWYRQDPGLGLRLIYFSYDVKMKEKGDIPEGYSVSREKKERFSLILESASTNQTSMYLCASSLSKSGTEAFFGQGTRLTVV.

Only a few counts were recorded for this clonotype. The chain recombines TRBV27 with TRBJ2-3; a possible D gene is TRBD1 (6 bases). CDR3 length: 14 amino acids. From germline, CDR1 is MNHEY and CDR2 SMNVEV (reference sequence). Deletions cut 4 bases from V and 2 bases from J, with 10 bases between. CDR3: CASSSDRSTDTQYF. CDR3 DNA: TGTGCCAGCAGTTCCGACAGGTCCACAGATACGCAGTATTTT.

CDR3 coding DNA: TGTGCCAGCAGTCAAGGACCGGGAGGCCCTTACAATGAGCAGTTCTTC. Its protein product is CASSQGPGGPYNEQFF. The chain couples TRBV2 to TRBJ2-1; 7 nucleotides agree with TRBD2. The CDR3 consists of 16 residues. The J segment lost 4 bases and the V segment lost 5 bases, leaving 11 bases of the junction unmatched. CDR1 and CDR2 from the germline V gene are SNHLY and FYNNEI.